This T cell receptor (beta chain) is from a study of T cell changes during pregnancy in multiple sclerosis. V shed 5 bases, J shed 1 base, and the junction held 7 bases outside the gene matches. Per the germline V gene, CDR1 is SQVTM and CDR2 is ANQGSEA. This CDR3 is built from 14 residues. The protocol was immunoSEQ multiplex PCR, while the TCRdb copy is restricted to in-frame clones and leaves out a portion. The sample yields tens of thousands of clones, roughly 90% seen once. Sequencing used CD8+ T cells from peripheral blood mononuclear cells, obtained before pregnancy. The clonotype was recovered from a female donor with multiple sclerosis, enrolled in a pregnancy study. The V gene is TRBV29-1, the J gene TRBJ2-5; the match to TRBD2 covers 7 bases. Written as DNA, the CDR3 is TGCAGCGTTCCTGGGGGGGGGTTCCAAGAGACCCAGTACTTC. Translated, it gives CSVPGGGFQETQYF.